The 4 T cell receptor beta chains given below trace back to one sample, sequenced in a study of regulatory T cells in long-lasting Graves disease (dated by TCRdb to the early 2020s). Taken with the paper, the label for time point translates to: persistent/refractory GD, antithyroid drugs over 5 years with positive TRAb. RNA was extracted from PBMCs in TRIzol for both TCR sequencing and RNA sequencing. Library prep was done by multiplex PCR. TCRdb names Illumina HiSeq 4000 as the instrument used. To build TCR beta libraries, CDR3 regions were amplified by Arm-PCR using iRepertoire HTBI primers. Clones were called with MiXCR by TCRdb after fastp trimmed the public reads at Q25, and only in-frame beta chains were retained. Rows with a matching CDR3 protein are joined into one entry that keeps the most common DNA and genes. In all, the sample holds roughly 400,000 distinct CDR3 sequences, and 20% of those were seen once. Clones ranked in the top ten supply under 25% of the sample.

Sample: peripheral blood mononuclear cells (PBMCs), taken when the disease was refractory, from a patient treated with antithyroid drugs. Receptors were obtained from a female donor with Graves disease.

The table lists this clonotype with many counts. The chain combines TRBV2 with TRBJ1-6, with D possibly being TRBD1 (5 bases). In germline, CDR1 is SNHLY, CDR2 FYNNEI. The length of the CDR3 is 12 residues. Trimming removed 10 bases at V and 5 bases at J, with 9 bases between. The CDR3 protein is CAMGDHNSPLHF. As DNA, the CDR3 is TGTGCCATGGGGGACCATAATTCACCCCTCCACTTT.

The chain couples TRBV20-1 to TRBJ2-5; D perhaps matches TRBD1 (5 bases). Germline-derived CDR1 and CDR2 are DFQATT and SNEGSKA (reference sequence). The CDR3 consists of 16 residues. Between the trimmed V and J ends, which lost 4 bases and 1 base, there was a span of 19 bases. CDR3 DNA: TGCAGTGCTACCCTTTTAGGGGATATCGGCCAAGAGACCCAGTACTTC. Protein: CSATLLGDIGQETQYF.

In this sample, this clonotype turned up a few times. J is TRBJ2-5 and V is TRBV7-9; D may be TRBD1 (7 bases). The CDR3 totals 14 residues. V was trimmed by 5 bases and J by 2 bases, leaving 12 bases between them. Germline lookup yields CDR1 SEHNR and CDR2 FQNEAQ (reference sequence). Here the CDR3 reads CASSRQGGQETQYF. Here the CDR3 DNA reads TGTGCCAGCAGCAGACAGGGAGGTCAAGAGACCCAGTACTTC.

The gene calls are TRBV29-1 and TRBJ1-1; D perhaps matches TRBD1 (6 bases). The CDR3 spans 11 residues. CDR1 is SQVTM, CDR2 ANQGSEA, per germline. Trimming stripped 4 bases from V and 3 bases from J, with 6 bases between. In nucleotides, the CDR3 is TGCAGCGTTGGGACAGACACTGAAGCTTTCTTT. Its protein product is CSVGTDTEAFF.